This T cell receptor beta chain was sequenced in a study of blood T cell repertoires in COVID-19. Study background: PBMCs, B-cell-depleted T cells, or T cells provided the cDNA or gDNA that made up the material.

V lost 1 base and J 10 bases, leaving 13 bases between the germline ends. This CDR3 is 13 amino acids long. The assay was immunoSEQ multiplex PCR, and TCRdb's table has in-frame clones only and misses some. The sample lists about 210,000 clones; more than 65% were seen once. Sequencing was carried out using peripheral blood. The genes are TRBV12-3 or TRBV12-4 and TRBJ1-1; D is ambiguous. The receptor's source is a man aged 35 to 55 who had recovered from COVID-19. CDR3 in DNA: TGTGCCAGCAGTTTAGAATTTCAGACTTCAGCTTTCTTT. It yields the protein CASSLEFQTSAFF.